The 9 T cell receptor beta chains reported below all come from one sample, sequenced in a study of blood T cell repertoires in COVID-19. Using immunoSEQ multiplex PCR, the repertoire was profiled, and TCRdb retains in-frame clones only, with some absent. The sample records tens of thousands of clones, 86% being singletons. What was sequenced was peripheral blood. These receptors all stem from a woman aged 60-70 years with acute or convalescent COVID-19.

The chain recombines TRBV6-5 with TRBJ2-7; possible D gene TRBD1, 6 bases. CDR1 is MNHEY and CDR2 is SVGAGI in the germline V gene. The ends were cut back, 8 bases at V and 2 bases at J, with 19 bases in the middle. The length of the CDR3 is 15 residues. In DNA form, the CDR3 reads TGTGCCAGCGGAGGACGCCAGGGGCTAACCTACGAGCAGTACTTC. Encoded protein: CASGGRQGLTYEQYF.

The CDR3 loop reads CASSIGTANTEAFF. The DNA of the CDR3 is TGTGCCAGTAGTATCGGGACAGCTAACACTGAAGCTTTCTTT. The chain employs TRBV19 and TRBJ1-1; 7 bases agree with TRBD1. J was trimmed by 2 bases and V by 3 bases; bases with no gene match: 3. Germline values: CDR1 LNHDA, CDR2 SQIVND (reference sequence). This CDR3 has 14 residues.

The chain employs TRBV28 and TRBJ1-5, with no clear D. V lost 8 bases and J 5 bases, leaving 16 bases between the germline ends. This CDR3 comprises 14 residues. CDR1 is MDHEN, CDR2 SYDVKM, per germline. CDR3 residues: CASLDYQSYQPQHF. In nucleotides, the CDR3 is TGTGCCAGCCTCGACTACCAAAGTTATCAGCCCCAGCATTTT.

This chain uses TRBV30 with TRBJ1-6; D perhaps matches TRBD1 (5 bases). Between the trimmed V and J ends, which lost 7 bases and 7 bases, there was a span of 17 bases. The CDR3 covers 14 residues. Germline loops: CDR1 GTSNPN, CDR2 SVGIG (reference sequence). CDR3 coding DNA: TGTGCCTCGAGAGGGCAGGGCTGGAATTCACCCCTCCACTTT. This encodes CASRGQGWNSPLHF.

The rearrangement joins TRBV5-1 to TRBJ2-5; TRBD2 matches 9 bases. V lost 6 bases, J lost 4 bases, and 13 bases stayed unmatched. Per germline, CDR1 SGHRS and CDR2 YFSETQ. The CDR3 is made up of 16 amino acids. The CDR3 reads CASTLNSGRTGETQYF. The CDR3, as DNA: TGCGCCAGCACCCTGAATAGCGGGAGAACGGGAGAGACCCAGTACTTC.

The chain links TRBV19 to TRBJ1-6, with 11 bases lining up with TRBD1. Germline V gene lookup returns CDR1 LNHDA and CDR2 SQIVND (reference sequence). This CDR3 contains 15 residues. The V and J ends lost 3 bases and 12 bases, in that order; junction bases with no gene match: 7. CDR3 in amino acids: CASSITGTGGRPLHF. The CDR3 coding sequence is TGTGCCAGTAGTATTACGGGGACAGGGGGTCGACCCCTCCACTTT. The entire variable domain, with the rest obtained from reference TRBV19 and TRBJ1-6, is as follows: DGGITQSPKYLFRKEGQNVTLSCEQNLNHDAMYWYRQDPGQGLRLIYYSQIVNDFQKGDIAEGYSVSREKKESFPLTVTSAQKNPTAFYLCASSITGTGGRPLHFGNGTRLTVT.

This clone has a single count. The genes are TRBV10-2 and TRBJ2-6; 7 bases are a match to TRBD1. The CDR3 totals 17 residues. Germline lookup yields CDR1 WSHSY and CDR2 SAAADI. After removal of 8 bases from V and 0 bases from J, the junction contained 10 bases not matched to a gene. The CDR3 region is CASRDRDSNSGANVLTF. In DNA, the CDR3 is TGCGCCAGCCGAGATCGGGACAGTAACTCTGGGGCCAACGTCCTGACTTTC.

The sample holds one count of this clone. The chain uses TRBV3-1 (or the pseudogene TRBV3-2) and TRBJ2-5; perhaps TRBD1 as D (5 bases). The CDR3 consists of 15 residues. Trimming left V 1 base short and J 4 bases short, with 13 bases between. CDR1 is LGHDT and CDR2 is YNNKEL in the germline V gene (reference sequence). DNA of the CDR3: TGTGCCAGCAGCCAAGTTAGGGGTAGTAGAGAGACCCAGTACTTC. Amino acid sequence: CASSQVRGSRETQYF.

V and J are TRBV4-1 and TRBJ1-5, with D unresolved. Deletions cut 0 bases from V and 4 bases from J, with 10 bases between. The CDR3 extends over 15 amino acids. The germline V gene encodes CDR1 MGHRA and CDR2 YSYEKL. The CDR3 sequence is CASSQDWETNQPQHF. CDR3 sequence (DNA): TGCGCCAGCAGCCAAGATTGGGAGACTAATCAGCCCCAGCATTTT.